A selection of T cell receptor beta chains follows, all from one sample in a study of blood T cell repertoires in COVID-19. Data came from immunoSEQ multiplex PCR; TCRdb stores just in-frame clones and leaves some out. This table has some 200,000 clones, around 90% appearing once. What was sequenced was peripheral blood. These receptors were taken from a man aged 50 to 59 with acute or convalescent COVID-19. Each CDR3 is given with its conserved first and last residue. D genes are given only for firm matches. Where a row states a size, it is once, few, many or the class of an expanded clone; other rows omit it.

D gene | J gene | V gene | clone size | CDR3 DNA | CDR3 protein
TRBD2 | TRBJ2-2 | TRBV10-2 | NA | TGCGCCAGCAGTGAAAGGGAGGGCCCCGGGGAGCTGTTTTTT | CASSEREGPGELFF
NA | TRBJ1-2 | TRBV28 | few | TGTGCCAGCAGTACTAACCAGGGCAGGGATGGCTACACCTTC | CASSTNQGRDGYTF
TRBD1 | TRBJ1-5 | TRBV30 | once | TGTGCCTGGAGTTCCGGGACAGGGATTAGCAGGAATCAGCCCCAGCATTTT | CAWSSGTGISRNQPQHF
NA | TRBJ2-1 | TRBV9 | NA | TGTGCCAGCAGCGGCTTACAGGGAAAACTCTCCTACAATGAGCAGTTCTTC | CASSGLQGKLSYNEQFF
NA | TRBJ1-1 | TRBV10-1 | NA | TGCGCCAGCAGTGATTTCAGGGTGGGCGGTGAAGCTTTCTTT | CASSDFRVGGEAFF
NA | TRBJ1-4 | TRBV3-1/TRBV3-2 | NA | TGTGCCAGCAGCCAGGGACTCGGGGGGAAGTATGAAAAACTGTTTTTT | CASSQGLGGKYEKLFF
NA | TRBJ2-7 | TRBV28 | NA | TGTGCCAGCAATCGAGGGACAAATACCTACGAGCAGTACTTC | CASNRGTNTYEQYF
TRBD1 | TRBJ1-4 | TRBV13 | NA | TGTGCCAGCAGCTTCCGGGACAGGGGGGGCGAAAAACTGTTTTTT | CASSFRDRGGEKLFF
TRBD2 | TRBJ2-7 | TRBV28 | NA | TGTGCCAGCAAAGGGGCGGGGAGCGGGACCAACGAGCAGTACTTC | CASKGAGSGTNEQYF
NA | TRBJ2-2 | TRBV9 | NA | TGTGCCAGCAGCGTAGGTTTGCAGGCAGGGACGAACACCGGGGAGCTGTTTTTT | CASSVGLQAGTNTGELFF
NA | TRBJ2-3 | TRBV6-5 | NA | TGTGCCAGCAAACGCGGGATCACAGATACGCAGTATTTT | CASKRGITDTQYF
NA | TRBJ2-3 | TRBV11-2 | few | TGTGCCAGCAGCCCTTTCAGGAGCACAGATACGCAGTATTTT | CASSPFRSTDTQYF
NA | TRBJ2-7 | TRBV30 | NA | TGTGCCTGGAGTGTACCGGGGGGCAGCTACGAGCAGTACTTC | CAWSVPGGSYEQYF
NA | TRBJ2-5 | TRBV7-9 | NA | TGTGCCAGCACCCAGGGGACCGTCCAAGAGACCCAGTACTTC | CASTQGTVQETQYF
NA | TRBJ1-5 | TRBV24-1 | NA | TGTGCCTCACAGGGAAGGGGCAATCAGCCCCAGCATTTT | CASQGRGNQPQHF
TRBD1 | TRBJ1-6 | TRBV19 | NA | TGTGCCAGTAGTTTCAAAGACAGGGTGAATTCACCCCTCCACTTT | CASSFKDRVNSPLHF